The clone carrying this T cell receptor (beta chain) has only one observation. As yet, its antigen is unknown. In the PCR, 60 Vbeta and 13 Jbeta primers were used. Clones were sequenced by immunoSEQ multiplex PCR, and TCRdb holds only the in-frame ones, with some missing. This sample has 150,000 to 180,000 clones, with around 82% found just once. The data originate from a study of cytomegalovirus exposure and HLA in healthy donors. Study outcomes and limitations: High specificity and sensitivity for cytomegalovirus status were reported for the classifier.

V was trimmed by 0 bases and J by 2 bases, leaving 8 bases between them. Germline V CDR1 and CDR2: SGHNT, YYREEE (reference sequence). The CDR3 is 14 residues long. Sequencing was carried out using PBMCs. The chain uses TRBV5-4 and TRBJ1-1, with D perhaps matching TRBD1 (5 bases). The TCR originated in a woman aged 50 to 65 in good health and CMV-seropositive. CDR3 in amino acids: CASSLARVNTEAFF. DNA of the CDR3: TGTGCCAGCAGCTTGGCCAGGGTTAACACTGAAGCTTTCTTT.